This is a list of T cell receptor beta chains from one sample in a study of regulatory T cells in long-lasting Graves disease. One entry per CDR3 protein results from TCRdb running MiXCR on the multiplex PCR reads. This sample yields a few hundred thousand distinct CDR3 sequences, of which over 14% are seen a single time; 7.8% belongs to the top ten. The data were also submitted as part of a second study, on T cells in Graves' hyperthyroidism and ophthalmopathy.

The sequencing here drew on peripheral blood mononuclear cells (PBMCs), taken at new diagnosis, from a patient treated with antithyroid drugs. These receptors originate from a woman in her 40s with Graves disease. CDR3s include the opening cysteine and the closing phenylalanine or tryptophan. The order of the fields is D gene, clone size, V gene, J gene, CDR3 protein, CDR3 DNA. The D gene is left open where the match is weak. The size field is filled for only some rows; it gives once, few, many or a size class.

D: -; size: -; V: TRBV4-1; J: TRBJ2-1; CDR3: CASSQEGQWNEQFF; DNA: TGCGCCAGCAGCCAAGAGGGCCAGTGGAATGAGCAGTTCTTC
D: -; size: -; V: TRBV20-1; J: TRBJ2-5; CDR3: CSARPPDRRDQETQYF; DNA: TGCAGTGCTAGACCCCCAGACAGGAGAGATCAAGAGACCCAGTACTTC
D: TRBD2; size: few; V: TRBV29-1; J: TRBJ2-3; CDR3: CSVEETSGGPDTQYF; DNA: TGCAGCGTAGAAGAGACTAGCGGGGGGCCAGATACGCAGTATTTT
D: -; size: many; V: TRBV7-3; J: TRBJ2-2; CDR3: CASSFLANTGELFF; DNA: TGTGCCAGCAGCTTTCTAGCGAACACCGGGGAGCTGTTTTTT
D: -; size: many; V: TRBV27; J: TRBJ2-3; CDR3: CASKLIGGKSDTQYF; DNA: TGTGCCAGCAAACTGATAGGAGGGAAATCAGATACGCAGTATTTT
D: TRBD1; size: many; V: TRBV7-9; J: TRBJ2-5; CDR3: CASSPTGTVTGETQYF; DNA: TGTGCCAGCAGCCCCACCGGGACAGTGACCGGGGAGACCCAGTACTTC
D: -; size: many; V: TRBV12-3/TRBV12-4; J: TRBJ2-2; CDR3: CASSLEVGRDTGELFF; DNA: TGTGCCAGCAGTTTAGAGGTGGGGCGAGACACCGGGGAGCTGTTTTTT
D: -; size: -; V: TRBV29-1; J: TRBJ1-1; CDR3: CSARGFYKMGGVNTEAFF; DNA: TGCAGCGCCCGGGGCTTCTATAAGATGGGGGGGGTGAACACTGAAGCTTTCTTT
D: -; size: many; V: TRBV10-3; J: TRBJ2-5; CDR3: CAISDTGAQETQYF; DNA: TGTGCCATCAGTGACACTGGGGCCCAAGAGACCCAGTACTTC
D: -; size: -; V: TRBV9; J: TRBJ2-7; CDR3: CASSQDLYSYEQYF; DNA: TGTGCCAGCAGCCAGGACTTATACTCCTACGAGCAGTACTTC
D: TRBD1; size: many; V: TRBV15; J: TRBJ2-1; CDR3: CATSSSGGGNEQFF; DNA: TGTGCCACCAGCAGCTCAGGGGGTGGCAATGAGCAGTTCTTC
D: -; size: many; V: TRBV19; J: TRBJ2-1; CDR3: CASGGGGLYNEQFF; DNA: TGTGCCAGTGGTGGGGGCGGCCTGTACAATGAGCAGTTCTTC
D: -; size: many; V: TRBV5-5; J: TRBJ2-5; CDR3: CASSSSGLQETQYF; DNA: TGTGCCAGCAGTAGTTCGGGATTACAAGAGACCCAGTACTTC
D: -; size: few; V: TRBV7-9; J: TRBJ2-7; CDR3: CASSFGSGQYF; DNA: TGTGCCAGCAGCTTTGGCTCGGGGCAGTACTTC
D: -; size: -; V: TRBV15; J: TRBJ2-2; CDR3: CATQGIKGELFF; DNA: TGTGCCACTCAGGGAATTAAGGGGGAGCTGTTTTTT
D: TRBD2; size: many; V: TRBV20-1; J: TRBJ2-3; CDR3: CSANLAGFGDTQYF; DNA: TGCAGTGCTAATCTAGCGGGATTTGGGGATACGCAGTATTTT
D: TRBD1; size: many; V: TRBV5-1; J: TRBJ2-2; CDR3: CASSPGTGGFTGELFF; DNA: TGCGCCAGCAGCCCCGGGACAGGGGGCTTCACCGGGGAGCTGTTTTTT
D: TRBD2; size: -; V: TRBV27; J: TRBJ2-7; CDR3: CASSFRGTSGAPYEQYF; DNA: TGTGCCAGCAGTTTTAGAGGGACTAGCGGGGCTCCCTACGAGCAGTACTTC
D: TRBD1; size: -; V: TRBV4-2; J: TRBJ2-2; CDR3: CASSQDAQGWYTGELFF; DNA: TGTGCCAGCAGCCAAGATGCACAGGGGTGGTACACCGGGGAGCTATTTTTT
D: TRBD2; size: -; V: TRBV20-1; J: TRBJ2-1; CDR3: CSAIAGVYNEQFF; DNA: TGCAGTGCTATAGCGGGGGTATACAATGAGCAGTTCTTC
D: -; size: many; V: TRBV2; J: TRBJ2-7; CDR3: CASSDGVYEQYF; DNA: TGTGCCAGCAGTGACGGCGTCTACGAGCAGTACTTC
D: TRBD1; size: many; V: TRBV27; J: TRBJ2-7; CDR3: CASSDGTGVEQYF; DNA: TGTGCCAGCAGTGATGGGACAGGGGTCGAGCAGTACTTC
D: -; size: many; V: TRBV10-1; J: TRBJ2-3; CDR3: CASSPIGRGPSTDTQYF; DNA: TGCGCCAGCAGTCCCATCGGCCGGGGCCCTAGCACAGATACGCAGTATTTT
D: TRBD2; size: few; V: TRBV7-2; J: TRBJ2-1; CDR3: CASSLGTGLAVEQFF; DNA: TGTGCCAGCAGCTTAGGGACCGGACTAGCAGTTGAGCAGTTCTTC
D: -; size: many; V: TRBV11-1; J: TRBJ2-1; CDR3: CASSPPLVSNEQFF; DNA: TGTGCCAGCAGCCCCCCTTTAGTAAGCAATGAGCAGTTCTTC
D: TRBD2; size: -; V: TRBV20-1; J: TRBJ2-5; CDR3: CSAKQIAGETQYF; DNA: TGCAGTGCCAAACAGATAGCGGGAGAGACCCAGTACTTC
D: -; size: many; V: TRBV28; J: TRBJ2-7; CDR3: CASSLIGRREQYF; DNA: TGTGCCAGCAGTTTAATAGGCCGGAGGGAGCAGTACTTC
D: -; size: -; V: TRBV18; J: TRBJ1-3; CDR3: CASSPREAGSSGNTIYF; DNA: TGTGCCAGCTCACCACGCGAAGCGGGGAGCTCTGGAAACACCATATATTTT
D: -; size: -; V: TRBV18; J: TRBJ2-7; CDR3: CASSPPLGGGSYEQYF; DNA: TGTGCCAGCTCACCCCCGTTGGGGGGAGGCTCCTACGAGCAGTACTTC
D: TRBD1; size: many; V: TRBV19; J: TRBJ2-7; CDR3: CASSRAGQGNEQYF; DNA: TGTGCCAGTAGTAGAGCGGGACAGGGAAACGAGCAGTACTTC
D: -; size: many; V: TRBV12-3/TRBV12-4; J: TRBJ2-3; CDR3: CASSTGTGTDTQYF; DNA: TGTGCCAGCAGTACAGGGACGGGGACAGATACGCAGTATTTT